Below, 10 T cell receptor beta chains from the same sample are listed, as sequenced in a study of T cell changes during pregnancy in multiple sclerosis. Clones were read by immunoSEQ multiplex PCR, and TCRdb kept only the in-frame ones, dropping some. The sample lists approximately 49,000 clones, around 92% occurring once. This material consisted of CD4+ T cells from peripheral blood mononuclear cells, taken in the second trimester of pregnancy. Source of these receptors: a female donor in good health, enrolled as a control in a pregnancy study.

The chain is built from TRBV28 and TRBJ2-1; the match to TRBD2 covers 8 bases. Germline-derived CDR1 and CDR2 are MDHEN and SYDVKM. V trimming: 5 bases; J trimming: 6 bases; junction bases outside the gene matches: 12. This CDR3 is 16 amino acids long. The CDR3 here is CASSHIPGLDTNEQFF. In DNA form, the CDR3 reads TGTGCCAGCAGTCACATCCCGGGACTAGACACCAATGAGCAGTTCTTC.

J is TRBJ1-4 and V is TRBV15, with D tentatively TRBD1 (5 bases). The CDR3 has 16 residues. The V and J ends lost 5 bases and 5 bases respectively, with 18 bases between them. CDR1 is LNHNV and CDR2 is YYDKDF in the germline V gene (reference sequence). The CDR3 loop is CATSDPMTVKNEKLFF. CDR3 nucleotide sequence: TGTGCCACCAGCGACCCCATGACAGTCAAAAATGAAAAACTGTTTTTT. Looking up the rest from reference TRBV15 and TRBJ1-4 gives the full variable domain: DAMVIQNPRYQVTQFGKPVTLSCSQTLNHNVMYWYQQKSSQAPKLLFHYYDKDFNNEADTPDNFQSRRPNTSFCFLDIRSPGLGDTAMYLCATSDPMTVKNEKLFFGSGTQLSVL.

The rearrangement joins TRBV5-4 to TRBJ2-1, with 16 bases matching TRBD2. The germline gives CDR1 SGHNT, CDR2 YYREEE (reference sequence). The CDR3 has 20 amino acids. J gave up 0 bases and V 4 bases, and 10 bases lay outside the gene matches. The CDR3 nucleotides read TGTGCCAGCAGCGGACCCGGGACTAGCGGGAGGGCCTCCTCCTACAATGAGCAGTTCTTC. Translated, it gives CASSGPGTSGRASSYNEQFF.

This chain connects TRBV10-3 to TRBJ1-2; D not resolved. V was cut by 5 bases and J by 3 bases, with 16 bases left in between. The CDR3 extends over 15 amino acids. From germline, CDR1 is ENHRY and CDR2 SYGVKD. The CDR3 DNA reads TGTGCCATCAGTCCGGGAACGGGCTCCTACTATGGCTACACCTTC. It encodes CAISPGTGSYYGYTF.

This chain uses TRBV28 with TRBJ2-7, with a tentative D call TRBD1 (6 bases). The CDR3 has 16 amino acids. Germline assignment: CDR1 MDHEN and CDR2 SYDVKM. Trimming left V 5 bases short and J 0 bases short, with 17 bases between. The CDR3 is CASSPARGYYSYEQYF. Here the CDR3 DNA reads TGTGCCAGCAGTCCCGCCAGGGGTTATTACTCCTACGAGCAGTACTTC.

The chain uses TRBV15 and TRBJ2-4; possibly TRBD2 for D (6 bases). CDR1 LNHNV and CDR2 YYDKDF come from the germline V gene (reference sequence). The germline V and J ends were trimmed by 5 bases and 7 bases, with 15 bases remaining between them. The CDR3 runs to 14 residues. This chain's CDR3 is CATSPRERSNIQYF. The CDR3 DNA follows: TGTGCCACCAGCCCCCGGGAGCGGAGTAACATTCAGTACTTC. The complete variable domain, with remaining parts taken from reference TRBV15 and TRBJ2-4, reads DAMVIQNPRYQVTQFGKPVTLSCSQTLNHNVMYWYQQKSSQAPKLLFHYYDKDFNNEADTPDNFQSRRPNTSFCFLDIRSPGLGDTAMYLCATSPRERSNIQYFGAGTRLSVL.

The genes are TRBV18 and TRBJ1-5; the match to TRBD1 covers 9 bases. J lost 8 bases, V lost 3 bases, and 8 bases had no gene match. The CDR3 totals 15 residues. Per germline, CDR1 KGHSH and CDR2 LQKENI. The CDR3 DNA reads TGTGCCAGCTCACCCGAAACAGGGGGCGCGGAGCCCCAGCATTTT. It translates to CASSPETGGAEPQHF.

The chain uses TRBV7-8 and TRBJ1-6; 8 bases line up with TRBD1. V lost 3 bases and J lost 7; bases outside the gene matches: 5. Per germline, CDR1 SGHVS and CDR2 FQNEAQ. The CDR3 totals 15 residues. The CDR3 reads CASSLRTGWNSPLHF. DNA of the CDR3: TGTGCCAGCAGCTTGCGGACAGGGTGGAATTCACCCCTCCACTTT.

The J gene is TRBJ2-2, the V gene TRBV28, with D perhaps TRBD1 (6 bases). The length of the CDR3 is 13 residues. V was trimmed by 9 bases and J by 7 bases, leaving 15 bases between them. Germline CDR1 and CDR2: MDHEN and SYDVKM. The CDR3 sequence is CASSNRAVGELFF. CDR3 in DNA: TGTGCCAGTTCGAACAGGGCCGTCGGGGAGCTGTTTTTT.

The CDR3 DNA sequence: TGCGCCAGCAGCTTGGGGACAGCGATGAACACTGAAGCTTTCTTT. Translation: CASSLGTAMNTEAFF. The chain has TRBV5-1 and TRBJ1-1; a weak D match, TRBD1 (6 bases). V dropped 0 bases and J dropped 0 bases, with 9 bases sitting between them. The CDR3 length is 15 residues. The germline CDR1 and CDR2 sequences are SGHRS and YFSETQ.